A selection of T cell receptor beta chains follows, all from one sample in a study of control samples from healthy donors and cancer patients. Sequenced by immunoSEQ multiplex PCR; TCRdb stores in-frame clones only, minus some. Seen here are 20,000 to 25,000 clones, around four fifths observed once, and the top ten hold 23%. Sequencing was performed on PBMCs. Receptors originate from a man in his sixties with colorectal cancer. The CDR3 runs from the conserved cysteine through the conserved F or W. The D gene is left open where the match is weak. Expanded clones are given a class, and other clones once, few, many or no size at all.

V gene	J gene	clone size	D gene	CDR3 DNA	CDR3 protein
TRBV6-1	TRBJ2-3	once	NA	TGTGCCAGCAGTGACCCCCGGAGCACACTCACAGATACGCAGTATTTT	CASSDPRSTLTDTQYF
TRBV5-4	TRBJ1-2	NA	NA	TGTGCCAGCAGCTTGGATGCCTACTATGGCTACACCTTC	CASSLDAYYGYTF
TRBV4-3	TRBJ1-1	NA	NA	TGCGCCAGCAGCGCACAGGGATCTGAAGCTTTCTTT	CASSAQGSEAFF
TRBV6-2/TRBV6-3	TRBJ1-2	NA	NA	TGTGCCAGCAGTCTCCCGGGCGTGGGAGGCTCCACCTTC	CASSLPGVGGSTF
TRBV7-8	TRBJ2-5	NA	TRBD2	TGTGCCAGCAGCTTAGTTCGCCTAGCGGGGGGGCTAGGGGAGACCCAGTACTTC	CASSLVRLAGGLGETQYF
TRBV5-6	TRBJ1-2	NA	NA	TGTGCCAGCAGCTCCGGGACCGCCGGAGGGGGCTACACCTTC	CASSSGTAGGGYTF
TRBV11-2	TRBJ1-1	once	NA	TGTGCCAGCAGCTTCCAGGGCGAATATACTGAAGCTTTCTTT	CASSFQGEYTEAFF
TRBV5-5	TRBJ2-3	NA	NA	TGTGCCAGCAGCTCGGACTATTTCACAGATACGCAGTATTTT	CASSSDYFTDTQYF
TRBV6-5	TRBJ2-2	NA	TRBD2	TGTGCCAGCGGAGCGGGGGGACCCGGGGAGCTGTTTTTT	CASGAGGPGELFF
TRBV10-3	TRBJ1-2	NA	NA	TGTGCCATCAGAATGGACAGTAACTATGGCTACACCTTC	CAIRMDSNYGYTF
TRBV9	TRBJ1-2	NA	NA	TGTGCCAGCAGCGCTCCTGGGGTTACTAACTATGGCTACACCTTC	CASSAPGVTNYGYTF
TRBV5-1	TRBJ2-7	once	NA	TGCGCCAGCAGCTTGGGCTATGCGGAGCAGTACTTC	CASSLGYAEQYF
TRBV7-2	TRBJ2-1	once	NA	TGTGCCAGCAGCTTAGTCCCGGGGGTATCCTACAATGAGCAGTTCTTC	CASSLVPGVSYNEQFF
TRBV10-3	TRBJ1-5	few	NA	TGTGCCATCAGTGAAGGAGGGGCGGCCAATCAGCCCCAGCATTTT	CAISEGGAANQPQHF
TRBV10-1	TRBJ2-7	few	NA	TGCGCCAGCAGTGAGATCGGCGGTAACTACGAGCAGTACTTC	CASSEIGGNYEQYF
TRBV7-2	TRBJ1-4	NA	NA	TGTGCCAGCAGCTTACGGGGGTTAGGGCAAAAACTGTTTTTT	CASSLRGLGQKLFF
TRBV6-1	TRBJ1-5	NA	NA	TGTGCCAGCAGTGAAGTGGGGGGCTTCATTAGCAATCAGCCCCAGCATTTT	CASSEVGGFISNQPQHF
TRBV6-5	TRBJ2-2	few	NA	TGTGCCAGCAGTCACTGGACGGGGAACACCGGGGAGCTGTTTTTT	CASSHWTGNTGELFF
TRBV18	TRBJ2-7	NA	TRBD1	TGTGCCAGCTCACCAATGTTGGGACAGGGGAACGAGCAGTACTTC	CASSPMLGQGNEQYF
TRBV25-1	TRBJ2-1	NA	TRBD2	TGTGCCAGCAGTCATAGCGGGGGGGCCACTGAGCAGTTCTTC	CASSHSGGATEQFF
TRBV10-1	TRBJ2-3	NA	NA	TGCGCCAGCAGCAGAGAAACAGATACGCAGTATTTT	CASSRETDTQYF
TRBV6-6	TRBJ1-2	medium-sized	TRBD1	TGTGCCAGCAGTTTCCTCGGACAGGACTATGGCTACACCTTC	CASSFLGQDYGYTF
TRBV25-1	TRBJ1-6	NA	NA	TGTGCCAGCACAACAAGGGCCGGCTCACCCCTCCACTTT	CASTTRAGSPLHF
TRBV27	TRBJ2-1	NA	TRBD2	TGTGCCAGCAGTTTAAAGGCCCCAGGGACTAGCGGGCGATACAATGAGCAGTTCTTC	CASSLKAPGTSGRYNEQFF
TRBV27	TRBJ2-1	few	TRBD1	TGTGCCAGCTTGCGGACAGGCGTGGACGCTGAGCAGTTCTTC	CASLRTGVDAEQFF
TRBV7-9	TRBJ2-3	NA	NA	TGTGCCAGCAGCTTCCCCACAGAGTTCACAGATACGCAGTATTTT	CASSFPTEFTDTQYF
TRBV2	TRBJ1-5	NA	NA	TGTGCCAGCAGTGACCGACTCGGGAGCCAGCCCCAGCATTTT	CASSDRLGSQPQHF
TRBV4-3	TRBJ1-2	NA	NA	TGCGCCAGCAGCTCGAAGGGGGACTATGGCTACACCTTC	CASSSKGDYGYTF
TRBV3-1/TRBV3-2	TRBJ2-7	NA	TRBD1	TGTGCCAGCAGTTTGCTACAGGGGGGAGCGGGCGAGCAGTACTTC	CASSLLQGGAGEQYF
TRBV6-5	TRBJ2-1	NA	TRBD1	TGTGCCAGCAGTTACTGGGGACAGGGGAATGAGCAGTTCTTC	CASSYWGQGNEQFF
TRBV7-9	TRBJ1-6	NA	NA	TGTGCCAGCAGTGTGCCGGGGGAAGGTTCACCCCTCCACTTT	CASSVPGEGSPLHF